The rows below give T cell receptor beta chains drawn from one sample of a study of technical replicates of blood from several donors. Sequenced by immunoSEQ multiplex PCR; TCRdb stores in-frame clones only, minus some. The sample lists under 100,000 clones; around 95% were seen once. Material for sequencing was T cells isolated from PBMCs. The source is a human donor in good health. CDR3s include the opening cysteine and the closing phenylalanine or tryptophan. The D gene is left open where the match is weak.

V gene	D gene	J gene	CDR3 DNA	CDR3 protein
TRBV5-1	TRBD2	TRBJ2-3	TGCGCCAGCAGCTTGTTTGGACTAGCGCGAACAGATACGCAGTATTTT	CASSLFGLARTDTQYF
TRBV19	TRBD1	TRBJ1-1	TGTGCCAGTAGTAGACAGGGTGGCAGTGAAGCTTTCTTT	CASSRQGGSEAFF
TRBV2	TRBD2	TRBJ2-1	TGTGCCAGCACCCTTACTAGCGGGATAAACAATGAGCAGTTCTTC	CASTLTSGINNEQFF
TRBV11-3	NA	TRBJ2-1	TGTGCCAGCGGGCCTCTAGCGAGCAATGAGCAGTTCTTC	CASGPLASNEQFF
TRBV7-6	TRBD2	TRBJ2-2	TGTGCCAGCAGGGATACTAGCGGGAGCTCCAGAGCGAACACCGGGGAGCTGTTTTTT	CASRDTSGSSRANTGELFF
TRBV28	NA	TRBJ2-5	TGTGCCAGCAGCACCGCATTGGCAGGGTCCCAAGAGACCCAGTACTTC	CASSTALAGSQETQYF
TRBV28	TRBD1	TRBJ2-7	TGTGCCAGCAGTTTATTATCGGGACAGGGTAGCTACGAGCAGTACTTC	CASSLLSGQGSYEQYF
TRBV9	NA	TRBJ1-4	TGTGCCAGCAGCGTCGGTTCAACTAATGAAAAACTGTTTTTT	CASSVGSTNEKLFF
TRBV19	TRBD1	TRBJ1-5	TGTGCCAGTAGTCCGCAACAGGGGAGAGGTCAGCCCCAGCATTTT	CASSPQQGRGQPQHF
TRBV5-1	NA	TRBJ2-1	TGCGCCAGCAGCTTGGGCCCCCCCAACAGGTGGCTCTCTTACAATGAGCAGTTCTTC	CASSLGPPNRWLSYNEQFF
TRBV9	TRBD1	TRBJ1-2	TGTGCCAGCAGCGCCGGGACAGGGGGCACCCCGGTCTATGGCTACACCTTC	CASSAGTGGTPVYGYTF
TRBV19	NA	TRBJ1-5	TGTGCCAGTAGTATAGGGGGAGTTCAGCCCCAGCATTTT	CASSIGGVQPQHF
TRBV7-9	NA	TRBJ2-7	TGTGCCAGCAGCCACCAGGGGTACGAGCAGTACTTC	CASSHQGYEQYF
TRBV5-1	TRBD1	TRBJ2-7	TGCGCCAGCAGCTTGGGGCGTCCCGGGACAGGGATAGGGCCCCACGAGCAGTACTTC	CASSLGRPGTGIGPHEQYF
TRBV6-1	NA	TRBJ1-5	TGTGCCAGCACCACCGGACAGTTCGGTCCCCAGCATTTT	CASTTGQFGPQHF
TRBV5-6	TRBD1	TRBJ1-3	TGTGCCAGCAGCTTGGGCGATGGCAGGGGGCATCATGGAAACACCATATATTTT	CASSLGDGRGHHGNTIYF
TRBV14	NA	TRBJ1-2	TGTGCCAGCAGCCAGAGAATGCAGGGCAACGGCTACACCTTC	CASSQRMQGNGYTF
TRBV18	NA	TRBJ1-2	TGTGCCAGCTCACCCGCGGGACCGGCCCTCGGGGGCTACACCTTC	CASSPAGPALGGYTF
TRBV30	TRBD2	TRBJ2-1	TGTGCCTGCATGGGACTAGCGCGCGAGCAGTTCTTC	CACMGLAREQFF
TRBV7-8	TRBD1	TRBJ2-7	TGTGCCAGCAGCCCGTGGACAGGGATGGGGGAGCAGTACTTC	CASSPWTGMGEQYF
TRBV4-2	NA	TRBJ1-4	TGTGCCAGCAGCCAAGACTATTTGTTGGCTAATGAAAAACTGTTTTTT	CASSQDYLLANEKLFF
TRBV7-9	NA	TRBJ2-1	TGTGCCAGCAGCCCCCGGGGGGCACGCTACAATGAGCAGTTCTTC	CASSPRGARYNEQFF
TRBV28	NA	TRBJ1-4	TGTGCCAGCATTAATACGGGGGGCGGGTCTGGGGAAAAACTGTTTTTT	CASINTGGGSGEKLFF
TRBV29-1	TRBD2	TRBJ2-1	TGCAGCACTAGCGGGAGGGCCCTCTCCTACAATGAGCAGTTCTTC	CSTSGRALSYNEQFF
TRBV27	NA	TRBJ2-3	TGTGCCAGCAGCCAAGCCACCCTAGATACGCAGTATTTT	CASSQATLDTQYF
TRBV7-7	TRBD2	TRBJ2-3	TGTGCTAGCAGCTTAAACCTAGCGGGAGAGGGGCCCCATGATACGCAGTATTTT	CASSLNLAGEGPHDTQYF
TRBV5-4	TRBD1	TRBJ1-2	TGTGCCAGCAGCCAGACAGGGGGCCTTGGCTACACCTTC	CASSQTGGLGYTF
TRBV7-9	NA	TRBJ2-1	TGTGCCAGCAGCTTCTCAGGGGTGGGTGAGCAGTTCTTC	CASSFSGVGEQFF
TRBV27	TRBD2	TRBJ2-3	TGTGCCAGCAGTCAGCGGGACACAGATACGCAGTATTTT	CASSQRDTDTQYF